The TCR beta chain described here comes from a study of post-analysis software for immune sequencing data. Study-level background: Both relapsing-remitting and secondary progressive multiple sclerosis featured among the disease courses, as did progressive-relapsing multiple sclerosis. Study-level findings and limits: Among 5 or 6 TRBV segments more frequent in patients than controls were TRBV5-6, TRBV5-1 and TRBV20-1.

The CDR3 loop spans 13 amino acids. V was cut by 4 bases and J by 8 bases, with 15 bases left in between. CDR1 and CDR2 from the germline V gene are SGHRS and YFSETQ. Libraries were made from TCR beta cDNA, and they carried unique molecular identifiers. T cells numbering roughly 1 to 10 million yielded cDNA molecules that totaled approximately 500,000. One entry per CDR3 protein, called by TCRdb with MiXCR from the PCR reads. The repertoire has more than 500,000 distinct CDR3 sequences, less than 40% of them found once; the top ten carry about 6%. This clonotype has a handful of counts. Its antigen remains unidentified.

The TCR was taken from a girl aged 2 to 17 with multiple sclerosis. V is TRBV5-1 and J is TRBJ1-2, with D possibly TRBD1 on 5 matching bases. The source material was blood. The CDR3: CASSPQGGYGYTF. For the CDR3, the DNA is TGCGCCAGCAGCCCCCAGGGTGGCTACGGCTACACCTTC.